Listed below are T cell receptor beta chains from one sample, sequenced in a study of blood T cell repertoires in COVID-19. Measured with immunoSEQ multiplex PCR; TCRdb has only the in-frame clones, and not every one. The sample yields a few hundred thousand clones, 89% seen once. Specimen: PBMCs or T cells enriched from blood (not recorded which). Receptor source: a woman in her forties or fifties who had been exposed to COVID-19. The CDR3 runs from the conserved cysteine through the conserved F or W. A D gene is named only where the DNA matches it firmly. Expanded clones are given a class, and other clones once, few, many or no size at all.

D gene,J gene,clone size,V gene,CDR3 protein,CDR3 DNA
TRBD1,TRBJ2-7,-,TRBV30,CAWSVGTVASYEQYF,TGTGCCTGGAGTGTCGGGACAGTGGCCTCCTACGAGCAGTACTTC
-,TRBJ1-6,-,TRBV30,CAWSPRLRNSPLHF,TGTGCCTGGAGTCCGAGGCTGCGTAATTCACCCCTCCACTTT
-,TRBJ2-5,-,TRBV5-1,CASSLGLRETQYF,TGCGCCAGCAGCTTGGGCCTGAGGGAGACCCAGTACTTC
TRBD2,TRBJ2-7,-,TRBV7-8,CASSGGTSGGYEQYF,TGTGCCAGCAGCGGGGGGACTAGCGGGGGTTACGAGCAGTACTTC
TRBD1,TRBJ2-7,-,TRBV2,CASSQDRGREQYF,TGTGCCAGCAGTCAGGACAGGGGGCGCGAGCAGTACTTC
TRBD1,TRBJ1-6,-,TRBV5-1,CASSSGQGNSPLHF,TGCGCCAGCAGCTCAGGACAGGGTAATTCACCCCTCCACTTT
-,TRBJ1-4,-,TRBV5-4,CASSPTPELEKLFF,TGTGCCAGCAGCCCGACCCCTGAACTAGAAAAACTGTTTTTT
-,TRBJ1-1,-,TRBV24-1,CATSDGQTNTEAFF,TGTGCCACCAGTGACGGACAGACGAACACTGAAGCTTTCTTT
-,TRBJ2-6,-,TRBV3-1/TRBV3-2,CASSPRSISGANVLTF,TGTGCCAGCAGCCCCCGGTCCATCTCTGGGGCCAACGTCCTGACTTTC
-,TRBJ1-1,once,TRBV19,CASRFPGNTEAFF,TGTGCCAGTAGGTTCCCAGGGAACACTGAAGCTTTCTTT
TRBD1,TRBJ2-7,-,TRBV16,CASSQSIPGQGSSPGREQYF,TGTGCCAGCAGCCAATCGATCCCGGGACAGGGAAGCAGTCCCGGACGGGAGCAGTACTTC
TRBD1,TRBJ1-4,-,TRBV3-1/TRBV3-2,CASSPPGQGDEKLFF,TGTGCCAGCAGCCCGCCGGGACAGGGGGATGAAAAACTGTTTTTT
-,TRBJ2-3,-,TRBV7-2,CASRPIITGTQYF,TGTGCCAGCAGACCAATTATTACGGGTACGCAGTATTTT
-,TRBJ1-2,-,TRBV3-1/TRBV3-2,CASSQAPTGDYGYTF,TGTGCCAGCAGCCAAGCCCCGACAGGTGACTATGGCTACACCTTC
TRBD1,TRBJ1-1,once,TRBV30,CAWSSPGGIEAFF,TGTGCCTGGAGTTCTCCAGGGGGCATTGAAGCTTTCTTT
-,TRBJ1-1,-,TRBV6-1,CASSESVGNTEAFF,TGTGCCAGCAGTGAAAGTGTCGGGAACACTGAAGCTTTCTTT
TRBD1,TRBJ1-1,-,TRBV7-9,CASSLETGVNTEAFF,TGTGCCAGCAGCTTAGAAACAGGGGTGAACACTGAAGCTTTCTTT
-,TRBJ1-2,-,TRBV7-2,CASSLSIDSPTNYGYTF,TGTGCCAGCAGCTTATCTATCGACAGCCCCACTAACTATGGCTACACCTTC
TRBD2,TRBJ2-3,-,TRBV4-1,CASSQGTSGSLDTQYF,TGCGCCAGCAGCCAAGGGACTAGCGGGAGCTTAGATACGCAGTATTTT
TRBD1,TRBJ2-5,-,TRBV2,CASSERQGARGETQYF,TGTGCCAGCAGTGAACGGCAGGGGGCACGTGGAGAGACCCAGTACTTC
TRBD1,TRBJ2-2,-,TRBV5-1,CASSLGQGANTGELFF,TGCGCCAGCAGCTTGGGACAGGGGGCGAACACCGGGGAGCTGTTTTTT
TRBD1,TRBJ2-7,once,TRBV29-1,CSVLTGGKNEQYF,TGCAGCGTGCTGACAGGGGGCAAGAACGAGCAGTACTTC
TRBD1,TRBJ2-5,-,TRBV28,CASSPWTGGRQETQYF,TGTGCCAGCAGCCCCTGGACAGGGGGCCGGCAAGAGACCCAGTACTTC
TRBD2,TRBJ2-1,-,TRBV18,CASSPTSGEAYNEQFF,TGTGCCAGCTCACCCACGAGCGGGGAGGCCTACAATGAGCAGTTCTTC
-,TRBJ1-5,-,TRBV21-1,CASSNDRFNQPQHF,TGTGCCAGCAGCAACGACAGGTTCAATCAGCCCCAGCATTTT
-,TRBJ2-2,-,TRBV7-9,CASSWSGPKAGELFF,TGTGCCAGCAGCTGGAGCGGACCCAAGGCCGGGGAGCTGTTTTTT
TRBD1,TRBJ1-4,-,TRBV7-2,CASSLAHWTGPNEKLFF,TGTGCCAGCAGCTTAGCACATTGGACAGGACCTAATGAAAAACTGTTTTTT
TRBD1,TRBJ2-5,-,TRBV2,CASSELRTGAETQYF,TGTGCCAGCAGTGAACTACGGACAGGGGCAGAGACCCAGTACTTC
-,TRBJ1-1,-,TRBV28,CASSSSTEAFF,TGTGCCAGCAGTTCTTCCACTGAAGCTTTCTTT
-,TRBJ2-5,-,TRBV19,CASRSRREDGTQYF,TGTGCCAGTAGGTCGAGGAGGGAAGATGGGACCCAGTACTTC
TRBD1,TRBJ2-2,-,TRBV5-1,CASSLVSGGTGELFF,TGCGCCAGCAGCTTGGTGTCAGGGGGCACCGGGGAGCTGTTTTTT
TRBD1,TRBJ2-1,-,TRBV15,CATSRGGQGNEQFF,TGTGCCACCAGCAGAGGTGGACAGGGAAATGAGCAGTTCTTC
TRBD1,TRBJ1-3,-,TRBV28,CASSPLGDRVSGNTIYF,TGTGCCAGCAGTCCCCTAGGGGACAGGGTGTCGGGAAACACCATATATTTT
TRBD2,TRBJ2-4,-,TRBV15,CATSRDIGTSGGLGAKNIQYF,TGTGCCACCAGCAGAGATATAGGGACTAGCGGGGGGTTAGGAGCCAAAAACATTCAGTACTTC
-,TRBJ1-5,few,TRBV7-2,CASSLQDYNQPQHF,TGTGCCAGCAGCTTACAGGATTACAATCAGCCCCAGCATTTT
TRBD2,TRBJ2-7,-,TRBV5-1,CASRRRGGPYEQYF,TGCGCCAGCAGGCGGCGGGGGGGCCCCTACGAGCAGTACTTC
-,TRBJ1-1,-,TRBV5-1,CASSLTTLQGSTEAFF,TGCGCCAGCAGCCTGACTACGTTACAGGGCTCCACTGAAGCTTTCTTT